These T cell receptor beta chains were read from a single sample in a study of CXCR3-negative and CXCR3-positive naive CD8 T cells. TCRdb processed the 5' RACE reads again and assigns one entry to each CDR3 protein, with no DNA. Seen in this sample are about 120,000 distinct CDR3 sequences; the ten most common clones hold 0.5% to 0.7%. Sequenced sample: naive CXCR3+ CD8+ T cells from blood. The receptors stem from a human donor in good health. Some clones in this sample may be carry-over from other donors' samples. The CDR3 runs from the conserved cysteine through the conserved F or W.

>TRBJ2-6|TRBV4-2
CASSQDGRGVSGANVLTF
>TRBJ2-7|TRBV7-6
CASSPVRGLEQYF
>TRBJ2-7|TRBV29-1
CSARDESSLYEQYF
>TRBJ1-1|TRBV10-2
CATIPGARDEAFF
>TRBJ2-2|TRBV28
CASSFSPWDRANTGELFF
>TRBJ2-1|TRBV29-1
CSVVGQVIYNEQFF
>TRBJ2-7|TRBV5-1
CASSLDGTGITYEQYF
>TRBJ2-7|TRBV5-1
CASSAKSRRDTTYEQYF
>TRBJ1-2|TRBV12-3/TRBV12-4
CASSGATGVLYGYTF
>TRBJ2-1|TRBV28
CASSLAGAPYNEQFF
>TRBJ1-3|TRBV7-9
CASSLESLPDRTIYF
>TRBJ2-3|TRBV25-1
CASSEYISERAPDTQYF
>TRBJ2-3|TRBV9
CASGSGTSTDTQYF
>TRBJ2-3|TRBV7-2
CASSLDGGAADTQYF
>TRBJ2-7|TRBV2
CASSEVGTPYEQYF
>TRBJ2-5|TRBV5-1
CASSLEGLETQYF
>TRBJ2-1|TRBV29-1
CSVGGGIHNEQFF
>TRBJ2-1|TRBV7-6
CASSLFLADSSYNEQFF
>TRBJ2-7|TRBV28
CASSFRTGSYEQYF
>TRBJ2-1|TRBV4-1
CASSQILIGLAYNEQFF
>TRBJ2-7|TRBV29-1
CSAQGGGRGYEQYF
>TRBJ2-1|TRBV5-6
CASSLGLPGPLGEQFF
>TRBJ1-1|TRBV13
CASSSLEGGTEAFF
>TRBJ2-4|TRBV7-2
CASSARDNLPNIQYF
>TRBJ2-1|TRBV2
CASEGLAELYNEQFF
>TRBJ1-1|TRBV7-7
CASSKYRGTEAFF
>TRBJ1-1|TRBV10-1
CASSEFPGGENTEAFF
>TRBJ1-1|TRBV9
CASSVASTNTEAFF
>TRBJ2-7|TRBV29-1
CSVEDRNPYEQYF
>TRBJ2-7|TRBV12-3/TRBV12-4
CASRPELALDEQYF
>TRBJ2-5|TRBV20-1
CSAAPQGRQETQYF